Shown below are 26 T cell receptor beta chains from a single sample sequenced in a study of OX40 agonist ivuxolimab in advanced cancers. The table came from immunoSEQ multiplex PCR; TCRdb's copy has only in-frame clones and leaves some out. The table includes about 27,000 clones, under 90% detected once. The specimen comprised CD4+ or CD8+ T cells sorted from blood, sampled in a trial of the OX40 agonist ivuxolimab. All receptors derive from an adult with an advanced solid tumor such as melanoma, head and neck, liver or kidney cancer.

The chain couples TRBV5-8 to TRBJ2-3; TRBD2 might be the D (5 bases). CDR1 is SGHTS and CDR2 is YDEGEE in the germline V gene. The V gene lost 3 bases and the J gene lost 0 bases, with 14 bases spanning the gap. The CDR3 has 16 amino acids. In DNA, the CDR3 is TGTGCCAGCAGCTACGGTCGGGATAGCAGCACAGATACGCAGTATTTT. Amino acids: CASSYGRDSSTDTQYF.

This clone has only one observation. This sequence joins TRBV7-9 and TRBJ2-5; no clear D. CDR3 length: 14 residues. Germline V gene lookup returns CDR1 SEHNR and CDR2 FQNEAQ (reference sequence). Trimming took off 10 bases at V and 0 bases at J, with 15 bases between the two ends. CDR3 region: CATAATFNQETQYF. CDR3 nucleotide sequence: TGTGCCACCGCCGCTACGTTCAACCAAGAGACCCAGTACTTC.

This clone appeared a single time. The chain has TRBV5-1 and TRBJ2-7, with no clear D. Trimming took 3 bases from V and 2 from J, leaving 3 bases between them. Germline V gene lookup returns CDR1 SGHRS and CDR2 YFSETQ. This CDR3 region has 11 residues. CDR3 sequence: CASSSTYEQYF. The CDR3, as DNA: TGCGCCAGCAGCTCTACCTACGAGCAGTACTTC.

V is TRBV9 and J is TRBJ1-5; D gene uncertain. V was shortened by 4 bases and J by 0 bases, with 11 bases between the two germline ends. The germline gives CDR1 SGDLS, CDR2 YYNGEE. The CDR3 consists of 15 residues. Here the CDR3 DNA reads TGTGCCAGCAGCCAGACGGGGAATAGCAATCAGCCCCAGCATTTT. Translating gives CASSQTGNSNQPQHF.

The chain recombines TRBV11-2 with TRBJ1-2; TRBD1 is a possible D gene (5 bases). V was cut by 10 bases and J by 0 bases, with 15 bases left in between. Germline values: CDR1 SGHAT, CDR2 FQNNGV. This CDR3 is built from 14 residues. The CDR3 sequence is CATPGDRANYGYTF. In nucleotides, the CDR3 is TGTGCCACACCGGGGGACCGAGCTAACTATGGCTACACCTTC.

The J gene is TRBJ2-5, the V gene TRBV4-1; 7 bases match TRBD1. This CDR3 spans 15 amino acids. From germline, CDR1 is MGHRA and CDR2 YSYEKL. Germline trimming cut 4 bases from V and 2 bases from J; bases unmatched to any gene: 7. The CDR3: CASSPEPGQQETQYF. For the CDR3, the DNA is TGCGCCAGCAGCCCAGAGCCGGGACAGCAAGAGACCCAGTACTTC.

The chain couples TRBV7-9 to TRBJ1-1; 9 bases match TRBD1. V shed 5 bases, J shed 0 bases, and the junction held 4 bases outside the gene matches. The CDR3 contains 15 residues. Germline V CDR1 and CDR2: SEHNR, FQNEAQ (reference sequence). CDR3 amino acids: CASSPGTGMNTEAFF. For the CDR3, the DNA is TGTGCCAGCAGCCCCGGGACAGGGATGAACACTGAAGCTTTCTTT.

The CDR3 region has the DNA TGTGCCAGCTCACTGGGGAGGAACGCCAAAAACATTCAGTACTTC. Protein product: CASSLGRNAKNIQYF. The chain joins TRBV6-5 to TRBJ2-4, with D perhaps matching TRBD2 (6 bases). Germline V gene lookup returns CDR1 MNHEY and CDR2 SVGAGI. The CDR3 consists of 15 residues. Trimming shortened V by 8 bases and J by 1 base, and 15 bases separated the two germline ends.

The J gene is TRBJ2-7, the V gene TRBV6-5; 8 bases line up with TRBD1. The length of the CDR3 is 15 residues. Germline CDR1 reads MNHEY; CDR2 reads SVGAGI. Germline trimming cut 5 bases from V and 7 bases from J; bases unmatched to any gene: 13. CDR3 sequence (DNA): TGTGCCAGCAGTCCCCCGGGACAGGCCGGTTGGGAGCAGTACTTC. This encodes CASSPPGQAGWEQYF.

The chain couples TRBV4-1 to TRBJ2-2, with D possibly TRBD2 on 6 matching bases. Between the trimmed V and J ends, which lost 2 bases and 6 bases, there was a span of 19 bases. The CDR3 is 17 amino acids. Germline-derived CDR1 and CDR2 are MGHRA and YSYEKL. CDR3 coding DNA: TGCGCCAGCAGCCAATCCGGGGAGGCGATTGTGGCCGGGGAGCTGTTTTTT. Translated: CASSQSGEAIVAGELFF.

The V and J genes are TRBV29-1 and TRBJ1-1; D remains ambiguous. Germline CDR1 is SQVTM and CDR2 is ANQGSEA. The CDR3 covers 13 residues. V lost 6 bases and J lost 1, with 12 bases in between. CDR3 region: CSVPSPGNTEAFF. The CDR3 nucleotides read TGCAGCGTCCCGTCTCCTGGGAACACTGAAGCTTTCTTT.

The chain combines TRBV27 with TRBJ1-6; D remains ambiguous. CDR3 length: 12 amino acids. CDR1 MNHEY and CDR2 SMNVEV come from the germline V gene (reference sequence). Trimming cost V 2 bases and J 7 bases, with 3 bases left between them. The CDR3 is CASSLGNSPLHF. The CDR3 DNA follows: TGTGCCAGCAGTTTAGGCAATTCACCCCTCCACTTT.

The chain couples TRBV19 to TRBJ1-1; TRBD1 matches 7 bases. This CDR3 comprises 16 residues. V trimming: 3 bases; J trimming: 1 base; junction bases outside the gene matches: 8. Germline assignment: CDR1 LNHDA and CDR2 SQIVND (reference sequence). The CDR3, as DNA: TGTGCCAGTAGTATTGATCCCGGGACAGCGAACACTGAAGCTTTCTTT. Protein: CASSIDPGTANTEAFF.

The rearrangement uses TRBV4-1 and TRBJ2-1; the match to TRBD2 covers 11 bases. Trimming at V came to 3 bases and at J to 7 bases, leaving 8 bases not matched to a gene. Germline V gives CDR1 MGHRA, CDR2 YSYEKL. The CDR3 is made up of 16 amino acids. The DNA of the CDR3 is TGCGCCAGCAGCCACCGACTAGCGGGGCTTAAGAATGAGCAGTTCTTC. Residues: CASSHRLAGLKNEQFF.

About this clone: Other DNA sequences in the same sample also yield this CDR3. V gene TRBV5-5 combines with J gene TRBJ1-1, with TRBD1 matching over 7 bases. CDR3 size: 14 residues. Unmatched junction bases numbered 5, after V lost 0 bases and J lost 6 bases. Germline values: CDR1 SGHKS, CDR2 YYEKEE (reference sequence). Written as DNA, the CDR3 is TGTGCCAGCAGCTTGGTTGCAGGGGGGCCTGAAGCTTTCTTT. Amino acids: CASSLVAGGPEAFF.

This clone has a handful of counts. The chain employs TRBV19 and TRBJ2-7; 7 bases match TRBD2. The CDR3 length is 14 residues. The V gene's germline CDR1 is LNHDA and CDR2 SQIVND (reference sequence). V lost 5 bases to trimming and J lost 0 bases; unmatched junction nucleotides: 4. This CDR3 is CASSGSSGSYEQYF. CDR3 in DNA: TGTGCCAGTAGTGGGTCTAGCGGCTCCTACGAGCAGTACTTC.

J is TRBJ1-1 and V is TRBV29-1, with D maybe TRBD1 (5 bases). The CDR3 loop spans 13 amino acids. Germline V gene sequence: CDR1 SQVTM, CDR2 ANQGSEA. Trimming took off 6 bases at V and 4 bases at J, with 15 bases between the two ends. CDR3: CSVTRMGGTEAFF. The CDR3 nucleotides are TGCAGCGTCACTAGAATGGGGGGCACTGAAGCTTTCTTT.

The rearrangement uses TRBV27 and TRBJ1-2; tentative D call: TRBD1 (6 bases). Trimming stripped 6 bases from V and 8 bases from J, with 16 bases between. This CDR3 region has 13 residues. Germline loops: CDR1 MNHEY, CDR2 SMNVEV (reference sequence). In DNA form, the CDR3 reads TGTGCCAGCAGCGCCCGGCAGGGGCAGGGCTACACCTTC. This codes for CASSARQGQGYTF.

A single count supports this clone. The CDR3 coding sequence is TGTGCCAGCAGCTTCCATAGCGGGGGGCCGCGGGAGCAGTTCTTC. Protein: CASSFHSGGPREQFF. This chain connects TRBV5-8 to TRBJ2-1; 10 nucleotides align to TRBD2. This CDR3 has 15 residues. Germline V gene data show CDR1 as SGHTS and CDR2 as YDEGEE. J gave up 10 bases and V 2 bases, and 9 bases lay outside the gene matches.

The chain recombines TRBV27 with TRBJ2-5, with 7 nucleotides matching TRBD2. CDR1 and CDR2 from the germline V gene are MNHEY and SMNVEV (reference sequence). The CDR3 sequence is 14 residues long. The V and J ends lost 8 bases and 2 bases, in that order; junction bases with no gene match: 8. The CDR3 loop reads CASRGLGIQETQYF. The CDR3 coding sequence is TGTGCCAGCCGAGGACTAGGGATTCAAGAGACCCAGTACTTC.

The V gene is TRBV14, the J gene TRBJ2-7, with 8 positions matching TRBD2. V lost 0 bases to trimming and J lost 5 bases; unmatched junction nucleotides: 6. The germline V gene has CDR1 SGHDN and CDR2 FVKESK. The CDR3 length is 15 residues. The CDR3 nucleotides read TGTGCCAGCAGCCAAGATGTAGGACTAGCCCACGAGCAGTACTTC. It yields the protein CASSQDVGLAHEQYF.

This rearrangement joins TRBV11-1 to TRBJ2-1, with 11 bases fitting TRBD2. Germline CDR1 reads SGHAT; CDR2 reads FQDESV (reference sequence). The CDR3 is 14 amino acids. Germline trimming cut 6 bases from V and 4 bases from J; bases unmatched to any gene: 2. Written as DNA, the CDR3 is TGTGCCAGCAGGCTAGCGGGGGGTTACAATGAGCAGTTCTTC. Translated: CASRLAGGYNEQFF. The full variable domain, rest sourced from reference TRBV11-1 and TRBJ2-1, is EAEVAQSPRYKITEKSQAVAFWCDPISGHATLYWYRQILGQGPELLVQFQDESVVDDSQLPKDRFSAERLKGVDSTLKIQPAELGDSAMYLCASRLAGGYNEQFFGPGTRLTVL.

In DNA, the CDR3 is TGTGCCAGCAGCGGGGCCGGGGTTCAATCCTATGGCTACACCTTC. This encodes CASSGAGVQSYGYTF. V is TRBV5-6 and J is TRBJ1-2; possible D gene TRBD1, 5 bases. The germline CDR1 and CDR2 sequences are SGHDT and YYEEEE. There are 15 residues in the CDR3. V gave up 4 bases and J gave up 4 bases, with 17 bases separating them.

The V gene is TRBV5-1, the J gene TRBJ2-7; either TRBD1 or TRBD2 may supply D (5 bases each). The CDR3 is 16 amino acids. Germline assignment: CDR1 SGHRS and CDR2 YFSETQ. The V and J ends lost 3 bases and 0 bases respectively, with 16 bases between them. As DNA, the CDR3 is TGCGCCAGCAGCTCCTCCGGGACGGCAAGCTCCTACGAGCAGTACTTC. Translated, it gives CASSSSGTASSYEQYF.

The genes are TRBV4-1 and TRBJ1-1; D gene uncertain. The germline CDR1 and CDR2 sequences are MGHRA and YSYEKL. V dropped 1 base and J dropped 3 bases, with 12 bases sitting between them. CDR3 size: 15 residues. The CDR3 nucleotides read TGCGCCAGCAGCCAAGGTGCAACACCCGACACTGAAGCTTTCTTT. Translating gives CASSQGATPDTEAFF.

CDR3 sequence (DNA): TGTGCCAGCAGTGCCCTTGGGGAACGCACCGGGGAGCTGTTTTTT. The encoded protein is CASSALGERTGELFF. The V and J genes are TRBV6-1 and TRBJ2-2; D is unresolved. The germline gives CDR1 MNHNS, CDR2 SASEGT. With 4 bases removed from V and 4 bases from J, the gap between germline ends came to 13 bases. CDR3 length equals 15 residues.